Below, one T cell receptor beta chain is given with its context. This table comes from immunoSEQ multiplex PCR, and its TCRdb copy is limited to in-frame clones, with some not included. The sample records around 30,000 clones, about nine tenths being singletons. The sample originates from a study of T cells in localized non-small cell lung cancer. V dropped 2 bases and J dropped 3; count of bases not matched to a gene: 3. The germline gives CDR1 KGHSH, CDR2 LQKENI. The CDR3 is 15 amino acids. The chain recombines TRBV18 with TRBJ2-7; 11 nucleotides match TRBD1. The sample consisted of peripheral blood, taken before any cancer treatment. This receptor was obtained from an older male donor with stage I lung adenocarcinoma. The CDR3 region is CASSPGTGGVYEQYF. The CDR3 coding sequence is TGTGCCAGCTCACCAGGGACAGGGGGAGTCTACGAGCAGTACTTC.